This note documents a single TCR beta chain sequence. What it recognizes is unknown. Trimming removed 10 bases from V and 1 base from J; junction bases left unmatched: 6. Germline values: CDR1 ENHRY, CDR2 SYGVKD. There are 13 residues in the CDR3. The PCR contained 60 Vbeta and 13 Jbeta primers. Repertoires were generated with immunoSEQ multiplex PCR, while TCRdb's copy carries only in-frame clones and drops some. This repertoire shows a few hundred thousand clones, 70% to 85% found once; its top ten account for about 0.22%. This entry belongs to a study of cytomegalovirus exposure and HLA in healthy donors. Findings and caveats of the study: Later on, an analysis showed TCR association rates differing by HLA locus, with DRB1 the most and HLA-C the fewest. Donors were assumed by presence/absence analyses to have roughly uniform sequencing depth. The sole available immune exposure information was CMV serostatus.

Donors showed nominal health when sampled, although they likely had unrecorded immune exposures. Sequencing input: PBMCs. V gene TRBV10-3 combines with J gene TRBJ1-2, with 7 bases that match TRBD1. This receptor was identified in a girl under 10 years old in good health and CMV-seronegative. Here the CDR3 reads CATQGGHNYGYTF. Here the CDR3 DNA reads TGTGCCACCCAGGGGGGTCATAACTATGGCTACACCTTC.